This T cell receptor (beta chain) was retrieved from a study of control samples from healthy donors and cancer patients. Data came from immunoSEQ multiplex PCR; TCRdb stores just in-frame clones and leaves some out. The top ten hold around 6.4% of the sample, which has 390,000 or so clones, 90% seen once. The TCR originated in a man aged 40-49 years with head and neck cancer. The specimen sequenced was PBMCs.

The CDR3 DNA sequence: TGTGCCAGCAGCCCAGGGGCGTGGAGCAATCAGCCCCAGCATTTT. Translating gives CASSPGAWSNQPQHF. The rearrangement uses TRBV5-6 and TRBJ1-5; D perhaps matches TRBD1 (6 bases). CDR1 and CDR2 from the germline V gene are SGHDT and YYEEEE. Trimming stripped 4 bases from V and 1 base from J, with 12 bases between. The CDR3 sequence is 15 residues long. Drawing the rest from reference TRBV5-6 and TRBJ1-5, the complete variable domain is DAGVTQSPTHLIKTRGQQVTLRCSPKSGHDTVSWYQQALGQGPQFIFQYYEEEERQRGNFPDRFSGHQFPNYSSELNVNALLLGDSALYLCASSPGAWSNQPQHFGDGTRLSIL.